The 25 T cell receptor beta chains below all came from one sample that was sequenced in a study of T-cell memory formation after mild COVID-19. TCRdb re-derived calls from the 5' RACE reads in MiXCR, one entry per CDR3 protein. The sample shows 450,000 to 700,000 distinct CDR3 sequences, over 15% of them seen only once. Sequencing was done on a sample of PBMCs or a T cell subset sorted from them (not recorded which). The receptors were sampled from an adult woman who had mild COVID-19 (a few samples of this study predate the infection). Cell type and time point are not known.

This clonotype was detected many times. The chain joins TRBV12-3 or TRBV12-4 to TRBJ2-1; 11 bases map to TRBD2. J lost 12 bases, V lost 4 bases, and 8 bases had no gene match. The CDR3 totals 14 residues. CDR3 residues: CASSYGLAGPLQFF. The CDR3 nucleotides read TGTGCCAGCAGTTACGGACTAGCGGGCCCACTGCAGTTCTTC.

This clonotype was seen only a few times. The chain is built from TRBV3-1 and TRBJ1-1; 7 bases align to TRBD1. Germline V CDR1 and CDR2: LGHDT, YNNKEL (reference sequence). Trimming removed 5 bases from V and 0 bases from J; junction bases left unmatched: 6. This CDR3 has 15 amino acids. The CDR3 here is CASSSHRGVNTEAFF. The CDR3 bases are TGTGCCAGCAGCTCGCACAGGGGTGTGAACACTGAAGCTTTCTTT.

The chain employs TRBV20-1 and TRBJ2-5; TRBD2 matches 9 bases. Germline V lookup: CDR1 DFQATT, CDR2 SNEGSKA (reference sequence). V lost 4 bases to trimming and J lost 0 bases; unmatched junction nucleotides: 6. The CDR3 length is 15 residues. This chain's CDR3 is CSATLSGGYQETQYF. Written as DNA, the CDR3 is TGCAGTGCTACTCTGAGCGGGGGGTACCAAGAGACCCAGTACTTC.

This chain joins TRBV20-1 and TRBJ2-6, with D unclear. Germline V gives CDR1 DFQATT, CDR2 SNEGSKA (reference sequence). The CDR3 sequence is 13 residues long. V was clipped by 4 bases and J by 0 bases, with 4 bases between them. The CDR3 DNA reads as TGCAGTGCTATACTCTCTGGGGCCAACGTCCTGACTTTC. As protein: CSAILSGANVLTF.

The chain couples TRBV7-6 to TRBJ2-1, with a tentative D call TRBD1 (6 bases). CDR1 SGHVS and CDR2 FNYEAQ come from the germline V gene. The CDR3 covers 16 residues. The V and J ends lost 4 bases and 0 bases respectively, with 13 bases between them. CDR3: CASSSAWTDSYNEQFF. The CDR3 DNA reads as TGTGCCAGCAGCTCAGCATGGACAGACTCCTACAATGAGCAGTTCTTC. The full variable domain, with the rest looked up from reference TRBV7-6 and TRBJ2-1, is GAGVSQSPRYKVTKRGQDVALRCDPISGHVSLYWYRQALGQGPEFLTYFNYEAQQDKSGLPNDRFSAERPEGSISTLTIQRTEQRDSAMYRCASSSAWTDSYNEQFFGPGTRLTVL.

This clonotype turned up a few times. The rearrangement links TRBV7-8 to TRBJ2-3, with TRBD2 as a possible D gene (6 bases). Germline V lookup: CDR1 SGHVS, CDR2 FQNEAQ. The CDR3 length is 16 residues. Trimming took off 1 base at V and 3 bases at J, with 14 bases between the two ends. The CDR3 bases are TGTGCCAGCAGCTTAGGGGTCGGGGGTTGGACAGATACGCAGTATTTT. Its protein is CASSLGVGGWTDTQYF.

The chain links TRBV15 to TRBJ2-5; TRBD1 aligns across 10 bases. Looked up from germline, CDR1 is LNHNV and CDR2 is YYDKDF (reference sequence). V was clipped by 5 bases and J by 2 bases; unmatched bases: 5. There are 15 residues in the CDR3. CDR3 in amino acids: CATSPRTGGQETQYF. The CDR3 region has the DNA TGTGCCACCAGCCCCCGGACAGGGGGACAAGAGACCCAGTACTTC.

This chain joins TRBV5-1 and TRBJ2-1; 14 bases fit TRBD2. CDR1 SGHRS and CDR2 YFSETQ come from the germline V gene. The ends lost 4 bases at V and 8 bases at J; junction bases unmatched: 8. The CDR3 totals 16 residues. The CDR3 DNA is TGCGCCAGCAGCGCCCGGACTAGCGGGAGGTTCGATGAGCAGTTCTTC. It encodes CASSARTSGRFDEQFF. Based on the CDR3 plus reference TRBV5-1 and TRBJ2-1, the full variable domain is KAGVTQTPRYLIKTRGQQVTLSCSPISGHRSVSWYQQTPGQGLQFLFEYFSETQRNKGNFPGRFSGRQFSNSRSEMNVSTLELGDSALYLCASSARTSGRFDEQFFGPGTRLTVL.

This clonotype was seen a few times. This chain uses TRBV25-1 with TRBJ2-7; TRBD2 matches 11 bases. Trimming cost V 5 bases and J 0 bases; bases outside gene matches: 12. The CDR3 has 18 amino acids. The germline CDR1 and CDR2 sequences are MGHDK and SYGVNS. CDR3 sequence reads: CASSPMGLAVVSSYEQYF. In nucleotides, the CDR3 is TGTGCCAGCAGTCCAATGGGACTAGCGGTAGTCAGCTCCTACGAGCAGTACTTC.

This clonotype was recorded once. This rearrangement joins TRBV24-1 to TRBJ1-1, with D perhaps TRBD1 (5 bases). The length of the CDR3 is 14 residues. Per germline, CDR1 KGHDR and CDR2 SFDVKD. Trimming pared 3 bases from V and 10 bases from J, leaving 17 bases between. The DNA for the CDR3 is TGTGCCACCAGTGATCCAACTGGGGACCGGCGAGCTTTCTTT. Its translation is CATSDPTGDRRAFF.

The chain links TRBV7-2 to TRBJ2-2; D is unresolved. The germline gives CDR1 SGHTA, CDR2 FQGNSA. This CDR3 contains 16 residues. Trimming took 2 bases from V and 6 from J, leaving 16 bases between them. Here the CDR3 DNA reads TGTGCCAGCAGCTTAATCATAGTTTTCGGCCCCGGGGAGCTGTTTTTT. Its translation is CASSLIIVFGPGELFF.

The rearrangement joins TRBV5-6 to TRBJ2-5, with D unclear. V lost 1 base and J lost 4, with 11 bases in between. CDR1 SGHDT and CDR2 YYEEEE come from the germline V gene. The CDR3 runs 14 residues. Written as DNA, the CDR3 is TGTGCCAGCAGCTTGTCTGTCAGCCTAGAGACCCAGTACTTC. Translating gives CASSLSVSLETQYF.

V and J are TRBV9 and TRBJ2-1; D is undetermined. The V end was cut by 3 bases, the J end by 9 bases, with 13 bases between. Germline lookup yields CDR1 SGDLS and CDR2 YYNGEE. This CDR3 region has 13 residues. CDR3 nucleotide sequence: TGTGCCAGCAGCGCGATATCCGGCGGTGAGCAGTTCTTC. This sequence encodes CASSAISGGEQFF.

The chain employs TRBV11-2 and TRBJ2-7, with a tentative D call TRBD2 (5 bases). The CDR3 sequence is 15 residues long. Germline lookup yields CDR1 SGHAT and CDR2 FQNNGV. Trimming left V 0 bases short and J 0 bases short, with 9 bases between. CDR3 sequence: CASSLERAFSYEQYF. In nucleotides, the CDR3 is TGTGCCAGCAGCTTAGAGCGGGCATTCTCCTACGAGCAGTACTTC.

This clonotype was observed a handful of times. The chain joins TRBV2 to TRBJ1-2; 8 bases line up with TRBD1. The CDR3 runs to 15 residues. Germline V CDR1 and CDR2: SNHLY, FYNNEI. V lost 6 bases and J lost 0; bases outside the gene matches: 6. In nucleotides, the CDR3 is TGTGCCAGCAGAACCGGGACAGGAGCTAACTATGGCTACACCTTC. Its translation is CASRTGTGANYGYTF.

This clonotype was counted between two and nine times. The DNA of the CDR3 is TGTGCCAGTCGACTGGGATTTGCAGATACGCAGTATTTT. Its protein product is CASRLGFADTQYF. The gene calls are TRBV2 and TRBJ2-3; D is unresolved. Germline CDR1 reads SNHLY; CDR2 reads FYNNEI. The CDR3 totals 13 residues. V was pared by 9 bases and J by 4 bases, with 14 bases between.

This sequence joins TRBV5-6 and TRBJ2-2; 10 bases are a match to TRBD2. V gave up 4 bases and J gave up 1 base; unmatched junction bases: 4. The CDR3 extends over 16 amino acids. The germline gives CDR1 SGHDT, CDR2 YYEEEE. Here the CDR3 reads CASSSWTSGNTGELFF. In DNA, the CDR3 is TGTGCCAGCAGCAGCTGGACTAGCGGGAACACCGGGGAGCTGTTTTTT.

The chain links TRBV7-8 to TRBJ2-3; D not resolved. CDR3 length: 17 residues. Trimming stripped 1 base from V and 0 bases from J, with 14 bases between. The germline V gene has CDR1 SGHVS and CDR2 FQNEAQ. CDR3 nucleotides: TGTGCCAGCAGCTTAGGGCCGCCAGGTCTTAGCACAGATACGCAGTATTTT. Translation gives CASSLGPPGLSTDTQYF.

J is TRBJ1-1 and V is TRBV29-1, with 7 bases lining up with TRBD1. Germline V CDR1 and CDR2: SQVTM, ANQGSEA. The CDR3 sequence is 15 residues long. The V and J ends lost 7 bases and 2 bases, in that order; junction bases with no gene match: 13. CDR3 sequence: CSARGGIATNTEAFF. CDR3 nucleotide sequence: TGCAGCGCCCGAGGGGGCATAGCTACTAACACTGAAGCTTTCTTT.

The rearrangement joins TRBV28 to TRBJ2-5; D is undetermined. Per germline, CDR1 MDHEN and CDR2 SYDVKM. Trimming took off 5 bases at V and 4 bases at J, with 17 bases between the two ends. The CDR3 totals 15 residues. The CDR3 reads CASSPHLGPRETQYF. DNA of the CDR3: TGTGCCAGCAGTCCTCATTTGGGTCCCCGAGAGACCCAGTACTTC.

In this sample, this clonotype turned up a few times. The gene calls are TRBV6-6 and TRBJ2-1; no clear D. The CDR3 has 17 residues. Germline-derived CDR1 and CDR2 are MNHNY and SVGAGI (reference sequence). V shed 0 bases and J shed 1 base, with 13 bases lying between them. The CDR3 DNA is TGTGCCAGCAGTTACTCGAAGCGCAGCAATTCCTACAATGAGCAGTTCTTC. Amino acid sequence: CASSYSKRSNSYNEQFF.

The gene calls are TRBV5-1 and TRBJ1-5; no reliable D call. Trimming pared 1 base from V and 7 bases from J, leaving 12 bases between. This CDR3 spans 14 amino acids. Germline values: CDR1 SGHRS, CDR2 YFSETQ. CDR3 amino acids: CASSLKGLDQPQHF. DNA of the CDR3: TGCGCCAGCAGCTTGAAAGGTCTCGACCAGCCCCAGCATTTT.

The chain uses TRBV5-1 and TRBJ2-1, with D unresolved. The CDR3 sequence is 14 residues long. V lost 7 bases to trimming and J lost 2 bases, with 13 bases between them. Germline V CDR1 and CDR2: SGHRS, YFSETQ. This CDR3 is CASEVGFPYNEQFF. The CDR3 DNA sequence: TGCGCCAGCGAGGTCGGGTTTCCCTACAATGAGCAGTTCTTC.

This clonotype was seen a handful of times. This chain links TRBV4-1 with TRBJ1-2; 10 nucleotides agree with TRBD1. Germline trimming cut 4 bases from V and 5 bases from J; bases unmatched to any gene: 4. Looked up from germline, CDR1 is MGHRA and CDR2 is YSYEKL. CDR3 length: 14 amino acids. CDR3 loop: CASSLGQGTYGYTF. The CDR3 DNA reads as TGCGCCAGCAGCCTGGGACAGGGGACATATGGCTACACCTTC.

The V and J genes are TRBV6-5 and TRBJ2-7; 7 bases are a match to TRBD1. CDR3 length equals 14 residues. V shed 3 bases and J 2 bases; nucleotides not matched to a gene: 4. Germline values: CDR1 MNHEY, CDR2 SVGAGI. The CDR3: CASSYYRGAYEQYF. The CDR3 DNA follows: TGTGCCAGCAGTTATTACAGGGGAGCCTACGAGCAGTACTTC.